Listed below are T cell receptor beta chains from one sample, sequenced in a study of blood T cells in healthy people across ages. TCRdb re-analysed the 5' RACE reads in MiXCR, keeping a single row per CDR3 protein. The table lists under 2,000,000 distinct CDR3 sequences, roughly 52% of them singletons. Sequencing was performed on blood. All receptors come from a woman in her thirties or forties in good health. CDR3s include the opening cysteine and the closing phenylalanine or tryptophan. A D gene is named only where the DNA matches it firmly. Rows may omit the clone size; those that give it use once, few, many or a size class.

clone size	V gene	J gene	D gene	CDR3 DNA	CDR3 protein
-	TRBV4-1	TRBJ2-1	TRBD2	TGCGCCAGCAGCAAACCTAGCGGGAGGGATTCTGAGCAGTTCTTC	CASSKPSGRDSEQFF
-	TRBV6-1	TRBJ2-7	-	TGTGCCAGCAGTGAAGCGGACTACGAGCAGTACTTC	CASSEADYEQYF
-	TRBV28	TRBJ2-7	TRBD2	TGTGCCAGCAGCCTACCCACTAGCGCTTCCTACGAGCAGTACTTC	CASSLPTSASYEQYF
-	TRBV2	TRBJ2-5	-	TGTGCCAGCAGCGAACAGGGGGGGCAAGAGACCCAGTACTTC	CASSEQGGQETQYF
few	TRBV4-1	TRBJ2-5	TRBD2	TGCGCCAGCAGCCAAAGTCCTAGCGGGGGGCAAGAGACCCAGTACTTC	CASSQSPSGGQETQYF
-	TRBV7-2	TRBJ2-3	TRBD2	TGTGCCAGCAGCTTAGCACGGGGGGGCCTTGTCACAGATACGCAGTATTTT	CASSLARGGLVTDTQYF
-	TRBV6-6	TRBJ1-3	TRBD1	TGTGCCAGCAGTACCGACCAGGGGGCGCTTGGAAACACCATATATTTT	CASSTDQGALGNTIYF
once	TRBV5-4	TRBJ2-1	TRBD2	TGTGCCAGCAGCTTGGGGGCGGGGGGGCCGACTGAGCAGTTCTTC	CASSLGAGGPTEQFF
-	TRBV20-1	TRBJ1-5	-	TGCAGTGCTACCCGGGCCCCTAATCAGCCCCAGCATTTT	CSATRAPNQPQHF
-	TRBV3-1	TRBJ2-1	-	TGTGCCGGCAGCCAAGTCAGCCAGGAGCCTACCTACAATGAGCAGTTCTTC	CAGSQVSQEPTYNEQFF
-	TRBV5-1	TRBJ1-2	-	TGCGCCAGCAGCTTGGCCAGGGACCTCTATGGCTACACCTTC	CASSLARDLYGYTF
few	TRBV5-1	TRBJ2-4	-	TGCGCCAGCAGCGCCCGAGGGAGCACAGGGAACATTCAGTACTTC	CASSARGSTGNIQYF
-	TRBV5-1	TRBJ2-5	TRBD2	TGCGCCAGCATCACTAGCGGGCAAGAGACCCAGTACTTC	CASITSGQETQYF
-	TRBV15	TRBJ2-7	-	TGTGCCACCAGCAGAGATATCGGGAGCTACGAGCAGTACTTC	CATSRDIGSYEQYF
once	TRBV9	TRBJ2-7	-	TGTGCCGGCAGCGCTGCTGGAGGGCTCTCCTACGAGCAGTACTTC	CAGSAAGGLSYEQYF